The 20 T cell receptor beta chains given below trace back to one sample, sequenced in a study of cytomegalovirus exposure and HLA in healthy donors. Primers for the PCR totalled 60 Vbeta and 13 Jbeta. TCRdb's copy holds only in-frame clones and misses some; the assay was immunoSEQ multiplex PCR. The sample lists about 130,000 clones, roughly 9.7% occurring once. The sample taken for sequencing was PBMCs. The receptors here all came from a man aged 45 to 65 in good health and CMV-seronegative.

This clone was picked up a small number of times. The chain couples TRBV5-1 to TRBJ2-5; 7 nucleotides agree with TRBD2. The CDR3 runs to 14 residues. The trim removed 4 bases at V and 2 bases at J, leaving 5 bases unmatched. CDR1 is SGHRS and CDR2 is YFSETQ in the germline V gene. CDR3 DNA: TGCGCCAGCAGCCCCCTCGGGGGGCAAGAGACCCAGTACTTC. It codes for CASSPLGGQETQYF.

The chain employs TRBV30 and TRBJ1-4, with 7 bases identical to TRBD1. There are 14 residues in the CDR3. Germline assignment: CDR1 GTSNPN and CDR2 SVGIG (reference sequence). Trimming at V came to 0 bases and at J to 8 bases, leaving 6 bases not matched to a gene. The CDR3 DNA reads TGTGCCTGGAGTGTCGGGACAGCAACGGAAAAACTGTTTTTT. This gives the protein CAWSVGTATEKLFF.

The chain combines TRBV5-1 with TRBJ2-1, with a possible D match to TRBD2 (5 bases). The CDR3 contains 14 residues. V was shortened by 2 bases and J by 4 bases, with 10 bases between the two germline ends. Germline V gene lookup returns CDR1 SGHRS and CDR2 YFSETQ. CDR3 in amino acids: CASSFDEGYNEQFF. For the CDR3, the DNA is TGCGCCAGCAGCTTTGACGAGGGATACAATGAGCAGTTCTTC.

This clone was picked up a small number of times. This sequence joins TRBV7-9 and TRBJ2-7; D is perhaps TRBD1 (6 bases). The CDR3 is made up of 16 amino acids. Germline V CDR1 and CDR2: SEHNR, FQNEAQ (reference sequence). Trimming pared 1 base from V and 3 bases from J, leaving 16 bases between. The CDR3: CASSLVSGQRGYEQYF. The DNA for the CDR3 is TGTGCCAGCAGCTTAGTCTCCGGACAGCGCGGCTACGAGCAGTACTTC.

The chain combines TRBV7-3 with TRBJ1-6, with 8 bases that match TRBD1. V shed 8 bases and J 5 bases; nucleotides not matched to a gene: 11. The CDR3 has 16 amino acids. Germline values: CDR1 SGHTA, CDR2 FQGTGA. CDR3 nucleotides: TGTGCCAGCTCCGGCGGCAGGGGGCTACATAATTCACCCCTCCACTTT. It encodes CASSGGRGLHNSPLHF. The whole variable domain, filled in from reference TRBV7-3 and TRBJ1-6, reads GAGVSQTPSNKVTEKGKYVELRCDPISGHTALYWYRQSLGQGPEFLIYFQGTGAADDSGLPNDRFFAVRPEGSVSTLKIQRTERGDSAVYLCASSGGRGLHNSPLHFGNGTRLTVT.

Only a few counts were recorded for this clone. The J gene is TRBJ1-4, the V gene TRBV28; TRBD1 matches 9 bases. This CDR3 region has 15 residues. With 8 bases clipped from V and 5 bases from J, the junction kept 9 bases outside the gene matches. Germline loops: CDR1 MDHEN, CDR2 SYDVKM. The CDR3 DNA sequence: TGTGCCAGCGTAAAGGGCGGGACAGGGAATGAAAAACTGTTTTTT. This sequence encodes CASVKGGTGNEKLFF.

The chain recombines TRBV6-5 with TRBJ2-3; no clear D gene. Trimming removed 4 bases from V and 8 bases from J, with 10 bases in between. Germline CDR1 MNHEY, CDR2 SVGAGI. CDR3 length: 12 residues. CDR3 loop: CASSSPLGTQYF. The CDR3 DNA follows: TGTGCCAGCAGTTCCCCTCTCGGTACGCAGTATTTT.

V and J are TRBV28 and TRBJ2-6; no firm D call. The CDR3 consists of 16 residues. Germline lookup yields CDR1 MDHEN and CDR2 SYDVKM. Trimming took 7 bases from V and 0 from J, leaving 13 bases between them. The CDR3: CASNLGSYSGANVLTF. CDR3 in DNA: TGTGCCAGCAATCTGGGCAGCTACTCTGGGGCCAACGTCCTGACTTTC.

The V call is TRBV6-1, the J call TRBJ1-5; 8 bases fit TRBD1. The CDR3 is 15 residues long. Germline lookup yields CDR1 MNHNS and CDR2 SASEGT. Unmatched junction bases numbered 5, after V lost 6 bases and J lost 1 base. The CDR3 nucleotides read TGTGCCAGCAGAGTGGACAGGGCGAGCAATCAGCCCCAGCATTTT. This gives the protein CASRVDRASNQPQHF.

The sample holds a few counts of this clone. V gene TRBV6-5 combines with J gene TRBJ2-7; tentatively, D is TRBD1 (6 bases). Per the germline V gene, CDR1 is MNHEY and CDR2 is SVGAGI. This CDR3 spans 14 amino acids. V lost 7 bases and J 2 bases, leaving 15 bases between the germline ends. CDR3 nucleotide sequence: TGTGCCAGCACTTGGAGAGGGGGAACCTACGAGCAGTACTTC. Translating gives CASTWRGGTYEQYF.

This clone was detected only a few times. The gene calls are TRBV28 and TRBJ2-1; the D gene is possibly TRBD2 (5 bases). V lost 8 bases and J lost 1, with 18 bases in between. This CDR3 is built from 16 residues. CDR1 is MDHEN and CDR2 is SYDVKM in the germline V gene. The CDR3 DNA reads TGTGCCAGCTATACCCGGACTGGGGTTTCCTACAATGAGCAGTTCTTC. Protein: CASYTRTGVSYNEQFF.

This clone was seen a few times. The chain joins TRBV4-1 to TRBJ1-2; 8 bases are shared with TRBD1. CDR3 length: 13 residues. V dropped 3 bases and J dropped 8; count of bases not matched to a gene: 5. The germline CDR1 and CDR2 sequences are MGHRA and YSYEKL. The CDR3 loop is CASSHGRGQGYTF. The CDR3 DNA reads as TGCGCCAGCAGCCACGGCAGGGGGCAGGGCTACACCTTC.

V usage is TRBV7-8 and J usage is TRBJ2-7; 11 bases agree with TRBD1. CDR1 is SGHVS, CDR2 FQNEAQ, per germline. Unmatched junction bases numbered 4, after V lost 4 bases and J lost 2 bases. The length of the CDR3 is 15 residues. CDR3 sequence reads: CASSSGTGGTYEQYF. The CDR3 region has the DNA TGTGCCAGCAGCTCGGGGACAGGGGGAACCTACGAGCAGTACTTC.

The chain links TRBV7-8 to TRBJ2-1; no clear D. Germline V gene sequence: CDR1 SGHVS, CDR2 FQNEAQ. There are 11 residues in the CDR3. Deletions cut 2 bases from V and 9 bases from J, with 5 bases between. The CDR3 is CASSLSREQFF. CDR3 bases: TGTGCCAGCAGCTTATCTCGTGAGCAGTTCTTC.

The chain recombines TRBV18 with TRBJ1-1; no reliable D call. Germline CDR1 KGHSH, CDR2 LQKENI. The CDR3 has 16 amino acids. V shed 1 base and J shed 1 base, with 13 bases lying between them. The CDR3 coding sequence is TGTGCCAGCTCACCACTCCGGCGGAATAGGAACACTGAAGCTTTCTTT. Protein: CASSPLRRNRNTEAFF.

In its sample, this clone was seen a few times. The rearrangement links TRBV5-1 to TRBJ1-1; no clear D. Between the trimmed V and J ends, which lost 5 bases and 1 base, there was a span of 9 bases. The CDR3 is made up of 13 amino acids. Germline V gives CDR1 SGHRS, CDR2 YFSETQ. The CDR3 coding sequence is TGCGCCAGCAGTATTGTCGGGAACACTGAAGCTTTCTTT. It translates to CASSIVGNTEAFF.

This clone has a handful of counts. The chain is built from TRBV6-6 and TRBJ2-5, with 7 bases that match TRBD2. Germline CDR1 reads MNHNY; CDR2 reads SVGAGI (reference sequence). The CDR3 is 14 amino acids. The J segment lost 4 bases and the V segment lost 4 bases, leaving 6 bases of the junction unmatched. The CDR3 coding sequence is TGTGCCAGCAGTTCCGGGGGGAAGTCAGAGACCCAGTACTTC. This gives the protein CASSSGGKSETQYF.

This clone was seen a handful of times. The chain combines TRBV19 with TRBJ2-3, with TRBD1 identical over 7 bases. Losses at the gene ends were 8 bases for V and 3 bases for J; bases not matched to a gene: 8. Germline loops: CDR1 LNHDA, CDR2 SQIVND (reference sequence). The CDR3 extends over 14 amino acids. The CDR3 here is CASSRQGTTDTQYF. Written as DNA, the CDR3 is TGTGCCAGTTCTCGACAGGGAACGACAGATACGCAGTATTTT.

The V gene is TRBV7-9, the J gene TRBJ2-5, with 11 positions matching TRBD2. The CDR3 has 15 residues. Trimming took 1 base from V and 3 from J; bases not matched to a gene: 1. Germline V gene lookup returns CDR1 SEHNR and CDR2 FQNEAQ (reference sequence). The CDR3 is CASSLGGLAEETQYF. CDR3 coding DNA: TGTGCCAGCAGCTTAGGGGGACTAGCGGAAGAGACCCAGTACTTC.

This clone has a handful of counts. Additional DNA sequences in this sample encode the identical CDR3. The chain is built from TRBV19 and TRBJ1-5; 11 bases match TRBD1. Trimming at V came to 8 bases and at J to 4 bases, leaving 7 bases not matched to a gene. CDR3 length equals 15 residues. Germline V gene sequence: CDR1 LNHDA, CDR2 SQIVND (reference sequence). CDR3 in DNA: TGTGCCAGTGGCGGGACAGGGGGGGCGAATCAGCCCCAGCATTTT. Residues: CASGGTGGANQPQHF.